This T cell receptor (beta chain) was recovered during a study of long-term antiretroviral therapy in people with HIV. Germline CDR1 and CDR2: MDHEN and SYDVKM. V lost 6 bases and J lost 6; bases outside the gene matches: 11. The CDR3 consists of 15 residues. Survey level was the resolution at which the v3.0 immunoSEQ assay ran. The method was immunoSEQ multiplex PCR; TCRdb's version includes in-frame clones alone and lacks a portion of them. The sample lists 15,000 to 20,000 clones, 84% occurring once. The study, taken as a whole, reports: The range of CDR3 lengths in HIV repertoires proved narrower than that found in controls. Pre-ART-expanded clones dominated the repertoire at all time points.

This clone was detected once. Its specificity is not known. Every donor contributed at least one pre-ART and at least two post-ART PBMC samples. This chain joins TRBV28 and TRBJ2-3; 8 positions agree with TRBD1. Sequences were derived from unsorted PBMCs, sampled 0.9 years after starting antiretroviral therapy. The TCR sequence derives from a man aged 18 to 30 with HIV. CDR3 DNA sequence: TGTGCCAGCAGAACCGGACAGGGAGGATCGGATACGCAGTATTTT. Its protein is CASRTGQGGSDTQYF. Full variable domain (rest looked up from reference TRBV28 and TRBJ2-3): DVKVTQSSRYLVKRTGEKVFLECVQDMDHENMFWYRQDPGLGLRLIYFSYDVKMKEKGDIPEGYSVSREKKERFSLILESASTNQTSMYLCASRTGQGGSDTQYFGPGTRLTVL.